The rows below give T cell receptor beta chains drawn from one sample of a study of control samples from healthy donors and cancer patients. Libraries were prepared by immunoSEQ multiplex PCR; TCRdb keeps only in-frame clonotypes and omits some of them. Among about 140,000 clones listed, 91% were seen once. Material for sequencing was blood. Receptors were obtained from a man aged 18 to 35 in good health. The conserved cysteine and the conserved F or W are not part of the CDR3 here.

j_gene	v_gene	CDR3aa
TRBJ2-5	TRBV6-5	ASSYSVAGGKTQY
TRBJ2-7	TRBV2	ASSEVRVEQY
TRBJ2-3	TRBV5-1	ASSPGDTQY
TRBJ1-6	TRBV25-1	ASSTGTGRLPLH
TRBJ2-7	TRBV9	ASSVDWSREQY
TRBJ1-1	TRBV5-1	ASSPALGGGNTEAF
TRBJ1-4	TRBV19	ASSSMGGHLEKLF
TRBJ1-4	TRBV6-5	ASSYRGLGEKLF
TRBJ1-2	TRBV19	ASSEQGANYGYT
TRBJ2-5	TRBV2	ASRVSPPETQY
TRBJ2-5	TRBV2	ASQADLKTQY
TRBJ1-2	TRBV15	ATSPRDRLYYGYT
TRBJ1-4	TRBV18	ASSPLTGGNEKLF
TRBJ1-1	TRBV11-2	ASSAQRGNTEAF
TRBJ1-5	TRBV6-1	ASSDGYSNQPQH
TRBJ1-6	TRBV28	ATLTDSLSGNSPLH
TRBJ1-4	TRBV19	ASSIDRDEKLF
TRBJ2-2	TRBV4-2	ASSQGTANTGELF
TRBJ1-1	TRBV5-1	ASSLAGVSEAF
TRBJ1-2	TRBV24-1	AIADREGYGYT
TRBJ1-5	TRBV2	ASSEGGGQPQH
TRBJ2-1	TRBV9	ASSVHTGGGNEQF
TRBJ2-3	TRBV7-9	ASSIGAGPTDTQY
TRBJ2-6	TRBV10-3	AIPQRTGANVLT
TRBJ1-5	TRBV28	ASSLYAGFNQPQH
TRBJ1-1	TRBV14	ASSQASRTEAF
TRBJ2-5	TRBV7-2	ASSSQETQY
TRBJ2-3	TRBV15	ATSREGDYTDTQY
TRBJ1-1	TRBV4-1	ASSQEAKEGAEAF
TRBJ1-1	TRBV19	ASRGARDTEAF
TRBJ1-2	TRBV6-5	ASSPDATNYGYT
TRBJ1-4	TRBV30	AWSAQGMTEKLF
TRBJ1-2	TRBV30	AWKGGDYGYT
TRBJ2-1	TRBV7-3	ASSSTGGYNEQF
TRBJ1-5	TRBV30	AWSVTAPYSNQPQH
TRBJ1-2	TRBV7-8	ASSLGARKDGYT
TRBJ1-2	TRBV5-1	ASSSETFYGYT
TRBJ2-3	TRBV4-2	ASRDPFPTSTDTQY
TRBJ2-1	TRBV11-1	AITGEFSNEQF
TRBJ2-1	TRBV24-1	ATSDSGIPKGDEQF
TRBJ2-2	TRBV15	ATNREGHSTGELF
TRBJ2-3	TRBV6-2/TRBV6-3	ASSYSTGGADPDTQY
TRBJ1-3	TRBV6-5	ASSYSAVSGNTIY
TRBJ2-6	TRBV18	ASSPPEGSGANVLT
TRBJ2-7	TRBV6-1	ASSEAVGQGYEQY
TRBJ2-1	TRBV5-1	ASSLAPGLAGGSQGEQF
TRBJ1-1	TRBV9	ASSFSSDTEAF
TRBJ1-5	TRBV6-5	ASSTTGNQPQH
TRBJ1-1	TRBV5-1	ASSLQGDGAF
TRBJ1-3	TRBV28	ASSFGRVGNTIY
TRBJ1-4	TRBV5-1	ASSTGQPNEKLF